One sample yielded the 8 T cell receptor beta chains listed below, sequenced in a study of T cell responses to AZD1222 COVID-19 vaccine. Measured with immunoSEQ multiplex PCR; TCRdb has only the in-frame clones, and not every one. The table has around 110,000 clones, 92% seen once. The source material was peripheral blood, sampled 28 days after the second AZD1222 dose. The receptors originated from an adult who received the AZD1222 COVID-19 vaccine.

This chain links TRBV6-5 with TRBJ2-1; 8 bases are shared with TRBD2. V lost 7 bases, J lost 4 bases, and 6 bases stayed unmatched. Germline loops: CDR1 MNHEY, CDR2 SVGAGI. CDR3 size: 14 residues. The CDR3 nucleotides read TGTGCCAGCACCTCGGGGGGGCTTTACAATGAGCAGTTCTTC. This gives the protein CASTSGGLYNEQFF.

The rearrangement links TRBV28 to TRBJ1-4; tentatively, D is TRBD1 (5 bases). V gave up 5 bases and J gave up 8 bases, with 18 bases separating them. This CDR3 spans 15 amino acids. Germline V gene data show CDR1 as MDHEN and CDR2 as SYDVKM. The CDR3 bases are TGTGCCAGCAGTCCCTGGGGCGATTGGGGGGAAAAACTGTTTTTT. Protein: CASSPWGDWGEKLFF.

The CDR3 DNA reads TGTGCCATCAGTGCGTCGGGCAGGGGGCAAGGCTACACCTTC. Translated: CAISASGRGQGYTF. V and J are TRBV10-3 and TRBJ1-2, with TRBD1 identical over 8 bases. Germline V gene lookup returns CDR1 ENHRY and CDR2 SYGVKD. This CDR3 has 14 amino acids. The V and J ends lost 4 bases and 8 bases, in that order; junction bases with no gene match: 9.

CDR3: CARSLEASGGARAYEQYF. CDR3 bases: TGTGCCAGAAGCTTGGAGGCTAGCGGGGGGGCCCGGGCCTACGAGCAGTACTTC. This chain uses TRBV5-3 with TRBJ2-7, with 12 bases fitting TRBD2. TRBV5-3 is placed among ORFs of uncertain function. The CDR3 has 18 amino acids. With V trimmed by 0 bases and J by 2 bases, 9 bases remained unmatched.

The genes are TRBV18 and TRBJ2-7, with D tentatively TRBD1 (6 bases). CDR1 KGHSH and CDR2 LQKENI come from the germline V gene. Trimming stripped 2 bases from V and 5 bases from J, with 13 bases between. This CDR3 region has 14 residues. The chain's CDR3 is CASSPGPGENEQYF. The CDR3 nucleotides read TGTGCCAGCTCACCAGGGCCAGGGGAGAACGAGCAGTACTTC.

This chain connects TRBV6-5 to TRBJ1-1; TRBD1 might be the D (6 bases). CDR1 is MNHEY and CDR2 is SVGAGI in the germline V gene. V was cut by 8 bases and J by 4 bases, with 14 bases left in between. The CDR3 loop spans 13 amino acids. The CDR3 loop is CASRQATGTEAFF. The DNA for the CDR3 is TGTGCCAGCCGACAGGCCACGGGCACTGAAGCTTTCTTT.

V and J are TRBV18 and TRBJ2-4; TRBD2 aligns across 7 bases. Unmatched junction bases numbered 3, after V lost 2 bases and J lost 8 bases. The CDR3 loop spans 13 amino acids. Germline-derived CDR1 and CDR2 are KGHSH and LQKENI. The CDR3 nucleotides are TGTGCCAGCTCACCAGCGGGGGAGTACATTCAGTACTTC. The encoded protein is CASSPAGEYIQYF.

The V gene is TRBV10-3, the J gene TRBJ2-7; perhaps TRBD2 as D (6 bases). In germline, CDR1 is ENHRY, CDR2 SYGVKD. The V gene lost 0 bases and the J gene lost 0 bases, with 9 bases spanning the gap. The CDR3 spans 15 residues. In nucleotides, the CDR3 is TGTGCCATCAGTGAGTCTGGAGGGATCTCCTACGAGCAGTACTTC. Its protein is CAISESGGISYEQYF.